These T cell receptor beta chains were read from a single sample in a study of OX40 agonist ivuxolimab in advanced cancers. Measured with immunoSEQ multiplex PCR; TCRdb has only the in-frame clones, and not every one. The sample lists about 24,000 clones; 70% to 90% were seen once. Sequenced material: CD4+ or CD8+ T cells sorted from blood, taken in a trial of the OX40 agonist ivuxolimab. The source of these receptors is an adult with an advanced solid tumor such as melanoma, head and neck, liver or kidney cancer. CDR3s include the opening cysteine and the closing phenylalanine or tryptophan. The D gene is left open where the match is weak. Clone sizes are given selectively: once, few, many, or a class where the clone is expanded.

CDR3 protein | CDR3 DNA | J gene | clone size | CDR3 length | D gene | V gene
CASSEAPPNVGSGYTF | TGTGCCAGCAGTGAAGCGCCACCAAACGTGGGAAGCGGCTACACCTTC | TRBJ1-2 | few | 16 | . | TRBV6-1
CASSTGQGVNEQYF | TGCGCCAGCAGCACGGGACAGGGAGTCAACGAGCAGTACTTC | TRBJ2-7 | . | 14 | TRBD1 | TRBV5-1
CASSQGARTYNEQFF | TGTGCCAGCAGTCAGGGGGCTAGGACCTACAATGAGCAGTTCTTC | TRBJ2-1 | . | 15 | TRBD1 | TRBV6-4
CASSPPAGPGANVLTF | TGTGCCAGCTCACCACCAGCGGGCCCTGGGGCCAACGTCCTGACTTTC | TRBJ2-6 | . | 16 | . | TRBV18
CASRAGTGVIGETQYF | TGTGCCAGCAGAGCCGGGACAGGGGTAATTGGAGAGACCCAGTACTTC | TRBJ2-5 | . | 16 | TRBD1 | TRBV2
CASSLRERFYNSPLHF | TGTGCCAGCAGCTTAAGGGAACGGTTCTATAATTCACCCCTCCACTTT | TRBJ1-6 | once | 16 | . | TRBV7-2
CSVWTVTKNIQYF | TGCAGCGTTTGGACGGTGACCAAAAACATTCAGTACTTC | TRBJ2-4 | . | 13 | . | TRBV29-1
CASSSYPGPGANVLTF | TGTGCCAGCAGTTCGTATCCAGGCCCTGGGGCCAACGTCCTGACTTTC | TRBJ2-6 | . | 16 | . | TRBV7-6
CATDFRDRVHEQFF | TGTGCCACCGATTTCCGGGACAGGGTCCATGAGCAGTTCTTC | TRBJ2-1 | . | 14 | TRBD1 | TRBV28
CASAPWVGRRSPLHF | TGTGCCAGCGCGCCGTGGGTGGGCAGGCGGTCCCCCCTCCACTTT | TRBJ1-6 | few | 15 | . | TRBV7-3
CASSQTGTIGNQPQHF | TGTGCCAGCAGCCAGACAGGGACTATAGGCAATCAGCCCCAGCATTTT | TRBJ1-5 | . | 16 | TRBD1 | TRBV7-9
CASTPGPIGEKLFF | TGTGCCAGCACCCCCGGGCCAATAGGCGAAAAACTGTTTTTT | TRBJ1-4 | . | 14 | . | TRBV6-6
CASSEAGPNLHYEQYF | TGTGCCAGCAGTGAGGCGGGGCCTAACCTCCATTACGAGCAGTACTTC | TRBJ2-7 | . | 16 | . | TRBV2
CASSEEGSGGLWADTQYF | TGTGCCAGCAGTGAGGAAGGTAGCGGGGGTCTCTGGGCAGATACGCAGTATTTT | TRBJ2-3 | . | 18 | TRBD2 | TRBV6-1
CASSWSGPYNEQFF | TGTGCCAGCAGTTGGTCTGGGCCCTACAATGAGCAGTTCTTC | TRBJ2-1 | . | 14 | . | TRBV5-6
CASSLVTGELFF | TGTGCTAGCAGCTTAGTAACCGGGGAGCTGTTTTTT | TRBJ2-2 | . | 12 | . | TRBV7-7
CASSAGGAEQYF | TGTGCCAGCAGTGCCGGGGGGGCGGAGCAGTACTTC | TRBJ2-7 | . | 12 | TRBD2 | TRBV27
CASSFTSGGYEQYF | TGTGCCAGCAGCTTTACTAGCGGGGGCTACGAGCAGTACTTC | TRBJ2-7 | . | 14 | TRBD2 | TRBV4-1
CASSEDSYINYGYTF | TGTGCCAGCAGTGAGGACAGCTATATAAACTATGGCTACACCTTC | TRBJ1-2 | . | 15 | . | TRBV25-1
CASSIGSGEAFF | TGTGCCAGTAGTATAGGGTCGGGGGAAGCTTTCTTT | TRBJ1-1 | . | 12 | . | TRBV19
CASREQGPADHSYEQYF | TGCGCCAGCAGGGAGCAGGGGCCCGCCGACCACTCCTACGAGCAGTACTTC | TRBJ2-7 | . | 17 | . | TRBV5-1
CASSESRAVNYGYTF | TGTGCCAGCAGTGAGTCCAGGGCGGTAAACTATGGCTACACCTTC | TRBJ1-2 | . | 15 | . | TRBV2
CASTRGGQGSIF | TGTGCCAGCACCAGGGGGGGACAGGGCAGTATCTTC | TRBJ2-7 | . | 12 | TRBD1 | TRBV6-1
CASSLVLEGDTQYF | TGTGCCAGCAGCTTGGTGCTGGAGGGGGATACGCAGTATTTT | TRBJ2-3 | . | 14 | . | TRBV5-6
CASSPASGRWETQYF | TGCGCCAGCAGCCCAGCGAGCGGGAGGTGGGAGACCCAGTACTTC | TRBJ2-5 | . | 15 | TRBD2 | TRBV4-1
CATSREGFLLYEQYF | TGTGCCACCAGCAGAGAAGGGTTTTTGCTCTACGAGCAGTACTTC | TRBJ2-7 | once | 15 | . | TRBV15
CASSYSGGDTQYF | TGTGCCAGCAGTTACTCTGGGGGGGATACGCAGTATTTT | TRBJ2-3 | . | 13 | . | TRBV6-5
CASGGPDQPQHF | TGTGCCAGCGGGGGGCCCGATCAGCCCCAGCATTTT | TRBJ1-5 | . | 12 | . | TRBV6-6
CASSIGPTVLGQYF | TGTGCCAGTAGTATAGGACCAACAGTCCTGGGGCAGTACTTC | TRBJ2-7 | . | 14 | . | TRBV19
CASSQDSGRLAGLNIQYF | TGTGCCAGCAGCCAAGACTCAGGGAGACTAGCGGGGTTAAACATTCAGTACTTC | TRBJ2-4 | . | 18 | TRBD2 | TRBV4-2
CASSSGTTGEAFF | TGTGCCAGCAGCTCCGGGACAACCGGTGAAGCTTTCTTT | TRBJ1-1 | . | 13 | . | TRBV11-3
CASRVDGSSYNEQFF | TGTGCCAGCAGGGTCGACGGAAGCTCCTACAATGAGCAGTTCTTC | TRBJ2-1 | . | 15 | . | TRBV28
CASSIAGATYEQYF | TGTGCCAGTAGTATAGCTGGGGCAACCTACGAGCAGTACTTC | TRBJ2-7 | . | 14 | . | TRBV19
CASSFSSGNSYEQYF | TGTGCCAGCAGTTTCTCTAGCGGGAACTCCTACGAGCAGTACTTC | TRBJ2-7 | once | 15 | TRBD2 | TRBV27
CASSPQGSSGNTIYF | TGTGCCAGCAGCCCCCAGGGGAGCTCTGGAAACACCATATATTTT | TRBJ1-3 | few | 15 | . | TRBV6-8
CASSPLVNTEAFF | TGTGCCAGCAGCCCCTTGGTGAACACTGAAGCTTTCTTT | TRBJ1-1 | . | 13 | . | TRBV27
CSARVVGEQYF | TGCAGTGCTAGAGTTGTGGGCGAGCAGTACTTC | TRBJ2-7 | . | 11 | . | TRBV20-1
CASNGGTETQYF | TGTGCCAGCAATGGGGGCACAGAGACCCAGTACTTC | TRBJ2-5 | few | 12 | . | TRBV6-1
CASSLGLAASYEQYF | TGCGCCAGCAGCTTGGGTCTAGCGGCTTCCTACGAGCAGTACTTC | TRBJ2-7 | . | 15 | TRBD2 | TRBV5-1
CASQATGGIEKLFF | TGTGCCAGCCAAGCGACAGGGGGCATTGAAAAACTGTTTTTT | TRBJ1-4 | . | 14 | TRBD1 | TRBV19
CASSIWGDTEAFF | TGTGCCAGTAGTATTTGGGGGGACACTGAAGCTTTCTTT | TRBJ1-1 | . | 13 | . | TRBV19
CASGWLDRENGNTIYF | TGTGCTAGTGGCTGGCTGGACAGGGAAAATGGAAACACCATATATTTT | TRBJ1-3 | . | 16 | TRBD1 | TRBV12-5
CASSQDLMNTEAFF | TGCGCCAGCAGCCAAGATTTGATGAACACTGAAGCTTTCTTT | TRBJ1-1 | . | 14 | . | TRBV4-1
CASRTVYMNTEAFF | TGTGCCAGCAGGACAGTCTACATGAACACTGAAGCTTTCTTT | TRBJ1-1 | . | 14 | . | TRBV2
CASSQDRQGGNEQFF | TGCGCCAGCAGCCAAGATCGGCAGGGTGGCAATGAGCAGTTCTTC | TRBJ2-1 | once | 15 | . | TRBV4-1
CASSFEGQGVDTQYF | TGTGCCAGCAGTTTTGAGGGACAGGGGGTAGATACGCAGTATTTT | TRBJ2-3 | . | 15 | TRBD1 | TRBV27
CASSQGAGASYEQYF | TGTGCCAGCAGCCAGGGGGCGGGGGCGTCCTACGAGCAGTACTTC | TRBJ2-7 | once | 15 | . | TRBV11-2
CASSLLGDYNEQFF | TGCGCCAGCAGCTTGCTTGGGGACTACAATGAGCAGTTCTTC | TRBJ2-1 | . | 14 | . | TRBV5-1
CASSLGTGTDTQYF | TGTGCCAGCAGCCTCGGCACTGGCACAGATACGCAGTATTTT | TRBJ2-3 | once | 14 | . | TRBV2
CASREFRYSNQPQHF | TGTGCCAGTAGGGAGTTCCGGTATAGCAATCAGCCCCAGCATTTT | TRBJ1-5 | . | 15 | . | TRBV19
CASSLAGQGYTDTQYF | TGCGCCAGCAGCTTGGCCGGCCAGGGGTACACAGATACGCAGTATTTT | TRBJ2-3 | . | 16 | . | TRBV5-1
CASTHGHSNTEAFF | TGCGCCAGCACGCACGGGCACTCGAACACTGAAGCTTTCTTT | TRBJ1-1 | . | 14 | . | TRBV4-1
CASSQDPGQATSPLHF | TGCGCCAGCAGCCAAGATCCGGGACAGGCGACTTCACCCCTCCACTTT | TRBJ1-6 | . | 16 | TRBD1 | TRBV4-1
CASSRAIAGVHEQYF | TGTGCCAGCAGCCGGGCTATTGCGGGGGTCCACGAGCAGTACTTC | TRBJ2-7 | . | 15 | TRBD2 | TRBV7-9
CASTVQDSYEQYF | TGTGCCAGCACCGTACAGGACTCCTACGAGCAGTACTTC | TRBJ2-7 | few | 13 | . | TRBV2
CSASVEGETTFF | TGCAGCGCCTCGGTCGAGGGGGAAACGACTTTCTTT | TRBJ1-1 | few | 12 | . | TRBV29-1
CASSQDRNTGELFF | TGTGCCAGCAGCCAGGACAGGAACACCGGGGAGCTGTTTTTT | TRBJ2-2 | . | 14 | . | TRBV2
CSVRDGTYEQYF | TGCAGCGTTAGGGACGGTACCTACGAGCAGTACTTC | TRBJ2-7 | . | 12 | . | TRBV29-1